This T cell receptor (beta chain) was recovered during a study of siplizumab effects on memory and regulatory T cells. V shed 1 base and J shed 2 bases, with 3 bases lying between them. The CDR3 is made up of 13 amino acids. CDR1 and CDR2 (germline): SGHTA, FQGTGA. Profiled with immunoSEQ multiplex PCR; TCRdb holds only in-frame clones, not every one. Among about 80,000 clones, roughly 94% were seen once, and the ten largest hold 15% to 20%. The sequenced material came from CD8+ T cells sorted from blood. The TCR originated in a human donor in good health. The chain has TRBV7-3 and TRBJ2-1; D unresolved. CDR3 amino acids: CASSLMAYNEQFF. CDR3 in DNA: TGTGCCAGCAGCTTAATGGCCTACAATGAGCAGTTCTTC.